Each of the 10 T cell receptor beta chains below was sequenced from the same sample in a study of T-cell reconstitution after alpha-beta-depleted transplantation in children. It was with unique molecular identifiers that the TCRbeta library was prepared. TCRdb used MiXCR to reprocess the PCR reads, holding one entry per CDR3 protein. Of 90,000 to 130,000 distinct CDR3 sequences in the sample, 5% to 8% were seen once. Sequencing was performed on PBMCs, mostly from graft donor cells, taken 360 days after TCRalphabeta/CD19-depleted stem cell transplant. The source of these receptors is a male patient aged 2-10 years who had a stem cell transplant for acute lymphoblastic leukemia, so the T cells may come from the graft donor.

The gene calls are TRBV4-3 and TRBJ1-2, with 7 nucleotides matching TRBD1. Trimming at V came to 2 bases and at J to 4 bases, leaving 10 bases not matched to a gene. The germline gives CDR1 LGHNA, CDR2 YSLEER. This CDR3 is built from 16 residues. The CDR3 loop reads CASSQFPGQSFYGYTF. The CDR3, as DNA: TGCGCCAGCAGCCAATTCCCGGGACAGTCTTTCTATGGCTACACCTTC.

This clonotype was recorded many times. The J gene is TRBJ2-7, the V gene TRBV29-1, with TRBD2 as a possible D gene (5 bases). The CDR3 contains 13 residues. Trimming took off 7 bases at V and 2 bases at J, with 15 bases between the two ends. Germline V lookup: CDR1 SQVTM, CDR2 ANQGSEA. CDR3 residues: CSAEGRIPYEQYF. In nucleotides, the CDR3 is TGCAGCGCCGAGGGTCGGATCCCCTACGAGCAGTACTTC.

This clonotype has just a few counts. J is TRBJ1-5 and V is TRBV4-1; D gene ambiguous. The germline gives CDR1 MGHRA, CDR2 YSYEKL. Trimming left V 4 bases short and J 4 bases short, with 11 bases between. The CDR3 is made up of 14 amino acids. CDR3 bases: TGCGCCAGCAGCCCCTCTCCGGGTAATCAGCCCCAGCATTTT. Residues: CASSPSPGNQPQHF.

This chain uses TRBV7-2 with TRBJ2-3; TRBD2 aligns across 9 bases. Germline V gives CDR1 SGHTA, CDR2 FQGNSA. The V gene end was trimmed by 8 bases and the J gene end by 10 bases; junction bases not matched to a gene: 16. This CDR3 is 15 amino acids long. The DNA for the CDR3 is TGTGCCAGCCCCATCGCGGGAGGGCCACAGCTTCCGCAGTATTTT. Its protein product is CASPIAGGPQLPQYF.

The table lists this clonotype with many counts. This sequence joins TRBV6-5 and TRBJ2-5, with TRBD1 as a possible D gene (5 bases). This CDR3 spans 12 amino acids. The V gene lost 2 bases and the J gene lost 4 bases, with 5 bases spanning the gap. CDR1 is MNHEY, CDR2 SVGAGI, per germline. CDR3: CASSYRGETQYF. CDR3 bases: TGTGCCAGCAGTTACAGGGGAGAGACCCAGTACTTC.

V usage is TRBV5-6 and J usage is TRBJ1-1; D unclear. The germline V and J ends were trimmed by 3 bases and 0 bases, with 12 bases remaining between them. This CDR3 comprises 15 residues. Per the germline V gene, CDR1 is SGHDT and CDR2 is YYEEEE. In DNA form, the CDR3 reads TGTGCCAGCAGCTCCGACGGGTCGATGAACACTGAAGCTTTCTTT. Encoded protein: CASSSDGSMNTEAFF.

J is TRBJ2-2 and V is TRBV4-3; 14 bases map to TRBD2. The CDR3 is 19 residues long. CDR1 and CDR2 from the germline V gene are LGHNA and YSLEER. V lost 0 bases, J lost 7 bases, and 10 bases stayed unmatched. The CDR3 region has the DNA TGCGCCAGCAGCCAAGATCCTACCGGGACTAGCGGGAGAGACGGGGAGCTGTTTTTT. This encodes CASSQDPTGTSGRDGELFF.

This clonotype was found many times. The CDR3 bases are TGTGCCAGCAGCTTAACCCCCGGAAGAACAGGGGGCATAAGCACAGATACGCAGTATTTT. Translated, it gives CASSLTPGRTGGISTDTQYF. This chain connects TRBV7-6 to TRBJ2-3; TRBD1 matches at 9 bases. With 2 bases clipped from V and 0 bases from J, the junction kept 15 bases outside the gene matches. CDR1 SGHVS and CDR2 FNYEAQ come from the germline V gene. The CDR3 is 20 amino acids.

The chain is built from TRBV5-1 and TRBJ2-7; unclear D gene. V was cut by 0 bases and J by 6 bases, with 13 bases left in between. Germline CDR1 is SGHRS and CDR2 is YFSETQ. CDR3 size: 14 residues. CDR3 DNA: TGCGCCAGCAGCTTGGGGGCTAGGTACGCCGAGCAGTACTTC. Translation: CASSLGARYAEQYF.

This clonotype was counted at least ten times. V gene TRBV11-2 combines with J gene TRBJ2-3, with TRBD2 identical over 9 bases. Germline-derived CDR1 and CDR2 are SGHAT and FQNNGV. V shed 0 bases, J shed 2 bases, and the junction held 9 bases outside the gene matches. CDR3 length: 18 amino acids. The CDR3 loop reads CASSLEYQAGGFTDTQYF. The CDR3 region has the DNA TGTGCCAGCAGCTTAGAGTACCAAGCGGGGGGATTCACAGATACGCAGTATTTT.